This TCR beta chain was observed in a study of beta chain features in type 1 diabetes. Study-level points and caveats: Insertion counts at VDJ junctions were lower in type 1 diabetes patients, who also showed more deletions there. There was a moderate but significant shortening of TCRB CDR3s in all four CD4+ subsets of Type 1 diabetes patients.

The study reverse transcribed the entire isolated RNA, so it sequenced expressed TCRB transcripts. Libraries were prepared by immunoSEQ multiplex PCR; TCRdb keeps only in-frame clonotypes and omits some of them. The repertoire holds about 160,000 clones, 7.5% to 9.5% seen once, with about 0.5% in the top ten. From germline, CDR1 is SQVTM and CDR2 ANQGSEA. The V gene lost 4 bases and the J gene lost 6 bases, with 10 bases spanning the gap. The length of the CDR3 is 12 residues. With regard to this clone: Its antigen is not identified.

The TCR was taken from a woman between 18 and 29 years old with type 1 diabetes. The V call is TRBV29-1, the J call TRBJ2-1, with a possible D match to TRBD2 (5 bases). Specimen: central memory CD4+ T cells from blood. CDR3 loop: CSVVAGPNEQFF. The CDR3 DNA reads TGCAGCGTTGTGGCGGGCCCCAATGAGCAGTTCTTC.